This note documents a single T cell receptor (beta chain) sequence. The antigen this receptor binds is unknown. The input lacks base qualities; no much larger clone sits a single base away. This specimen comes from a study of shared clonotypes between healthy human individuals (dated by TCRdb to 2018 to 2021). Regarding the research as a whole: The cohort included three men and a couple of women between 18 and 49 years of age. For each donor, CD4 naive and CD4 memory were each given three plates, CD8 naive was given two plates, and CD8 memory was given one plate. To increase sequencing depth and limit assay-specific biases, TCR repertoire library preparation and sequencing were carried out by different laboratories using diverse techniques. Per donor, leukapheresis produced somewhere between about 0.94 and 9 billion PBMCs. Blood TCR repertoires of roughly 5 healthy adults were deeply sequenced to estimate repertoire size and the extent of clonotype sharing between individuals.

Summary of the overall study and its limitations: Even with the large sequencing depth, rarefaction of the sorted-subset datasets indicated that sequencing was incomplete. Sampling was restricted to blood, and TCR repertoires in tissue are likely to differ from TCR repertoires in blood. Because the study included only a small number of donors, the genetic and exposure-history diversity represented was limited. When several donors were compared, the shared fraction of clonotypes was 5% to 6.5% for naive CD4, approximately 3.5% for naive CD8, more than 2% for memory CD4, and roughly 0.4% for memory CD8. Pairwise subsampling indicated that sequencing depth was expected to affect the degree of clonotype sharing among donors. Naive subsets generally had larger estimated clonotype richness than memory subsets did. Compared with non-shared clonotypes, the clonotypes found in all four sorted-subset donors had higher generation probabilities.

Healthy HIV-negative adults with no recently reported acute infections or vaccinations were included as donors. All donors were Caucasian adults living in Nashville, Tennessee, USA. CD4+ T cells were enriched through magnetic negative selection, after which naive cells were positively selected on CD45RA and the remaining negative fraction served as the memory subset. After blood collection by leukapheresis, PBMCs were isolated using Ficoll-Histopaque density gradient centrifugation and then cryopreserved in the vapor phase of liquid nitrogen. Purity and quantity of every magnetically sorted T cell population were checked by analytical flow cytometry. Each sorted fraction had its genomic DNA isolated and then quantified by UV absorbance on a Nanodrop 2000c. The germline V gene yields MDHEN for CDR1 and SYDVKM for CDR2. Relative to germline, V is missing 2 bases and J is missing 7 bases, with 8 bases of the junction outside any gene match. From the cysteine up to the phenylalanine, the CDR3 has a length of 15 residues. Only CDR3 DNA remains: 45 bases, in frame from the first base.

Using the deep immunoSEQ assay, multiplex PCR amplified TCR CDR3 regions from genomic DNA. Genomic DNA extracted from each cell subset was distributed evenly over all wells of several immunoSEQ 96-well plates, and each plate served as one replicate. For sorted subsets, 150 to 250 ng of genomic DNA, equivalent to 25,000 to 35,000 T cell genomes, went into each replicate PCR. The purified libraries were quantified using a Qubit 3.0 fluorometer, sized with a Bioanalyzer 2100, and then quantified again using the KAPA Library Quantification kit. Each immunoSEQ 96-well plate was sequenced on its own single-read 150-cycle Illumina NextSeq 550 flow cell. The authors processed their data as follows. Because only junctional sequences without quality scores were contained in the immunoSEQ output, filtering matching that applied to full-length reads could not be performed. To assign V/J genes and CDR3, sequences were annotated against IMGT germline references using PyIR, a Python wrapper for IgBLAST v1.9. Reads were filtered out if the reads had weak V/J assignments (E-value above 1e-6), no CDR3, stop codons, out-of-frame junctions, or ambiguous translated residues. V3J clonotypes were defined as sequences sharing the same inferred V gene, J gene, and CDR3 amino acid sequence. The percentage overlap between two repertoires was calculated by dividing the number of shared unique clonotypes by the size of the smaller repertoire. Three approaches were used to assess repertoire richness: RTK rarefaction, the Chao1 estimator, and Recon v2.1 estimates of unobserved clonotypes. For all TCRbeta clonotypes obtained by the gDNA method from a handful of donors, generation probabilities were computed with OLGA. The table was pulled from immuneACCESS by TCRdb, which kept in-frame rearrangements only. Such tables lose some clones; where checked, under half of the loss comes from unresolved V genes, and the rest has no known cause. That table furnishes V, J and clone size, whereas the DNA furnished D and trimming. Across this sample there are fewer than 2.5 million clones, with over 85% seen only once. Clones ranked in the top ten supply about 0.39% of the sample.

The source is a man younger than 35 in good health. Some clones in this sample may be carry-over from other donors' samples. The material sequenced was naive CD4+ T cells from PBMCs. Read against the paper, the sample's cell subset or site label means: CD45RA+ positively selected. The V gene is TRBV28 and the J gene is TRBJ2-1; 7 bases in between match TRBD2. The nucleotides are TGTGCCAGCAGTTTAAGCGGGGCGGGAGCTAATGAGCAGTTCTTC. This encodes CASSLSGAGANEQFF. Joined to the reference TRBV28 and TRBJ2-1 proteins, this CDR3 gives the full variable domain: DVKVTQSSRYLVKRTGEKVFLECVQDMDHENMFWYRQDPGLGLRLIYFSYDVKMKEKGDIPEGYSVSREKKERFSLILESASTNQTSMYLCASSLSGAGANEQFFGPGTRLTVL.